This T cell receptor beta chain is drawn from a study of T cells in Graves' hyperthyroidism and ophthalmopathy. Whole-study results and caveats: With a median lead of around 5.9 months before onset, the model predicted ophthalmopathy. By a 13 V-J model, ophthalmopathy was set apart from stable hyperthyroidism.

TCR beta CDR3 region amplification was performed from RNA transcripts. During a first-round RT-PCR of the TCR CDR3, the HTBI primer set was used. TCRdb reprocessed the multiplex PCR reads with MiXCR, giving one entry per CDR3 protein. The data contain over 250,000 distinct CDR3 sequences, roughly an eighth of them singletons. Trimming shortened V by 2 bases and J by 3 bases, and 13 bases separated the two germline ends. CDR3 size: 15 residues. Germline V gene data show CDR1 as GTSNPN and CDR2 as SVGIG (reference sequence). On the basis of clinical symptoms, serum thyroxine and TRAb, thyroid ultrasound and orbital computed tomography, diagnoses were made. PBMCs were sourced from more than 9 ml fresh peripheral blood. This clonotype has a handful of counts. Its antigen is not known.

Source material: blood. The sequence was obtained from a woman in her thirties or forties with Graves' ophthalmopathy. The chain joins TRBV30 to TRBJ2-2; a possible D gene is TRBD2 (7 bases). The CDR3 DNA follows: TGTGCCTGGAGTCAGGGGAGGGCCTACACCGGGGAGCTGTTTTTT. This codes for CAWSQGRAYTGELFF.